The T cell receptor (beta chain) described here comes from a study of blood T cell repertoires in COVID-19. Study at large: Sources were T cells, B-cell-depleted T cells, or PBMCs; the material itself was cDNA or gDNA.

This CDR3 spans 15 amino acids. CDR1 and CDR2 (germline): SGHTA, FQGTGA. The V gene end was trimmed by 6 bases and the J gene end by 4 bases; junction bases not matched to a gene: 8. Method: immunoSEQ multiplex PCR; TCRdb's copy keeps in-frame clones and lacks some. Here the sample spans approximately 220,000 clones, 83% being singletons. This clone was recorded a few times. Those enrolled, adults aged roughly 18 to 90 years, came from about 24 US areas. This TCR derives from a woman between 45 and 65 years old who had been exposed to COVID-19. The chain is built from TRBV7-3 and TRBJ2-1; TRBD2 aligns across 8 bases. Sequencing was carried out using PBMCs or T cells enriched from blood (not recorded which). CDR3 sequence (DNA): TGTGCCAGCAGTTTGACGGCGGGGGGTTACAATGAGCAGTTCTTC. It encodes CASSLTAGGYNEQFF.